A selection of T cell receptor beta chains follows, all from one sample in a study of T-cell reconstitution after alpha-beta-depleted transplantation in children. A single record per CDR3 protein comes from TCRdb applying MiXCR to the PCR reads. The sample holds over 200,000 distinct CDR3 sequences, 8.5% to 10% seen once. The material sequenced was PBMCs from the stem cell graft donor, taken from the stem cell graft. These receptor sequences come from a human donor who donated a stem cell graft to a child with acute lymphoblastic leukemia. Both conserved end residues are part of each CDR3. A D gene is named only where the DNA matches it firmly. For some rows the clone size is stated as once, few or many, or as a class when expanded; others skip it.

j_call,v_call,clone_size,d_call,cdr3_aa,cdr3_nt
TRBJ1-1,TRBV6-5,few,-,CASSYVGEGEAFF,TGTGCCAGCAGTTACGTAGGGGAGGGTGAAGCTTTCTTT
TRBJ2-1,TRBV2,few,-,CASSTSGTQVGEQFF,TGTGCCAGCAGCACCTCCGGGACACAGGTCGGTGAGCAGTTCTTC
TRBJ2-3,TRBV30,-,TRBD2,CAWDQRGGTDTQYF,TGTGCCTGGGACCAGCGGGGGGGCACAGATACGCAGTATTTT
TRBJ1-1,TRBV20-1,-,-,CSAAGGNTEAFF,TGCAGTGCCGCCGGAGGGAACACTGAAGCTTTCTTT
TRBJ1-2,TRBV29-1,many,-,CSAKGGVYGYTF,TGCAGCGCCAAGGGCGGGGTCTATGGCTACACCTTC
TRBJ1-2,TRBV15,-,TRBD1,CATSRGGDSGYTF,TGTGCCACCAGCAGAGGAGGGGACAGTGGCTACACCTTC
TRBJ2-7,TRBV5-1,many,TRBD2,CASSSYVSGGAHEQYF,TGCGCCAGCAGCTCTTATGTAAGCGGGGGGGCGCACGAGCAGTACTTC
TRBJ2-7,TRBV25-1,many,-,CASSELGAAYEQYF,TGTGCCAGCAGTGAATTAGGGGCAGCCTACGAGCAGTACTTC
TRBJ2-3,TRBV6-5,few,TRBD2,CASSYGSVAGVTDTQYF,TGTGCCAGCAGTTACGGGTCGGTAGCGGGGGTCACAGATACGCAGTATTTT
TRBJ1-1,TRBV18,-,-,CASSPQDGWNTEAFF,TGTGCCAGCTCACCACAAGACGGTTGGAACACTGAAGCTTTCTTT
TRBJ2-1,TRBV6-5,few,-,CASIDSWGLNEQFF,TGTGCCAGCATCGATTCCTGGGGTCTCAATGAGCAGTTCTTC
TRBJ1-3,TRBV25-1,-,TRBD1,CASSLPGGTGNTIYF,TGTGCCAGTAGTCTACCAGGGGGCACTGGAAACACCATATATTTT
TRBJ2-3,TRBV11-2,many,TRBD2,CASSPETSGGIQGYTQYF,TGTGCCAGCAGCCCAGAGACTAGCGGGGGGATCCAAGGGTATACGCAGTATTTT
TRBJ2-1,TRBV4-2,-,-,CASNLGGGDNEQFF,TGTGCCAGCAACCTGGGAGGGGGGGACAATGAGCAGTTCTTC
TRBJ2-3,TRBV3-1,few,TRBD2,CASSQALAADTQYF,TGTGCCAGCAGCCAGGCACTAGCGGCAGATACGCAGTATTTT
TRBJ2-7,TRBV21-1,many,-,CASSPRDKKKVGEQYF,TGTGCCAGCAGCCCCCGGGACAAAAAAAAGGTGGGAGAGCAGTACTTC
TRBJ1-1,TRBV4-2,many,TRBD1,CASSQDTGQGDTEAFF,TGTGCCAGCAGCCAAGATACGGGCCAGGGGGACACTGAAGCTTTCTTT
TRBJ1-6,TRBV2,few,TRBD1,CASSEGTGGSSPLHF,TGTGCCAGCAGTGAAGGAACAGGGGGGAGTTCACCCCTCCACTTT
TRBJ1-3,TRBV4-2,few,-,CASSPDSVSGNTIYF,TGTGCCAGCAGCCCGGACAGTGTCTCTGGAAACACCATATATTTT
TRBJ2-7,TRBV11-2,few,-,CASSRGFYEQYF,TGTGCCAGCAGCCGGGGCTTCTACGAGCAGTACTTC
TRBJ2-6,TRBV5-1,-,-,CASSPPLAGANVLTF,TGCGCCAGCAGCCCCCCTCTAGCTGGGGCCAACGTCCTGACTTTC
TRBJ1-2,TRBV12-3/TRBV12-4,few,TRBD1,CASSSGRGPSNYGYTF,TGTGCCAGCAGTTCAGGCAGGGGGCCATCGAACTATGGCTACACCTTC
TRBJ2-2,TRBV5-1,many,-,CASSQDGGANTGELFF,TGCGCCAGCAGTCAGGACGGAGGCGCGAACACCGGGGAGCTGTTTTTT
TRBJ2-7,TRBV5-1,few,TRBD2,CASSFGTNEQYF,TGCGCCAGCAGCTTCGGGACTAACGAGCAGTACTTC
TRBJ2-4,TRBV12-3/TRBV12-4,many,-,CASSQVGDIQYF,TGTGCCAGCAGCCAAGTCGGGGACATTCAGTACTTC
TRBJ2-2,TRBV6-1,-,TRBD1,CAGGRLGQGSLGELFF,TGTGCCGGAGGACGCCTCGGACAGGGCTCTCTCGGGGAGCTGTTTTTT
TRBJ1-2,TRBV27,few,TRBD1,CASNERVAGGGPLHGYTF,TGTGCCAGCAACGAACGTGTAGCAGGGGGCGGACCGCTGCATGGCTACACCTTC
TRBJ1-6,TRBV30,-,-,CAWGDLRLHF,TGTGCCTGGGGGGACCTACGTCTGCACTTT
TRBJ2-1,TRBV5-1,few,TRBD2,CASSLGLADEQFF,TGCGCCAGCAGCTTGGGTCTAGCGGATGAGCAGTTCTTC
TRBJ1-2,TRBV4-1,few,TRBD1,CASSQVLVGGGYGYTF,TGCGCCAGCAGCCAAGTTTTGGTAGGGGGCGGCTATGGCTACACCTTC
TRBJ2-5,TRBV20-1,many,-,CSAMGLYQETQYF,TGCAGTGCTATGGGTCTGTACCAAGAGACCCAGTACTTC
TRBJ2-5,TRBV20-1,-,TRBD2,CSAQPAGGAKETQYF,TGCAGTGCCCAGCCAGCCGGGGGGGCAAAAGAGACCCAGTACTTC
TRBJ2-4,TRBV7-8,few,TRBD2,CASSPPGRGWNIQYF,TGTGCCAGCAGCCCTCCTGGGAGGGGTTGGAACATTCAGTACTTC
TRBJ2-5,TRBV11-2,-,-,CASSSSSYQETQYF,TGTGCCAGCAGCTCCTCCTCCTACCAAGAGACCCAGTACTTC
TRBJ2-5,TRBV11-3,-,TRBD2,CASSEGTSGGETQYF,TGTGCCAGCAGCGAAGGGACTAGCGGGGGGGAGACCCAGTACTTC
TRBJ2-7,TRBV7-9,-,-,CASSLTSIIQGDEQYF,TGTGCCAGCAGCCTGACCTCGATAATACAGGGTGACGAGCAGTACTTC
TRBJ2-6,TRBV11-2,many,-,CASSLEGLGSGANVLTF,TGTGCCAGCAGCTTAGAAGGCCTGGGCTCTGGGGCCAACGTCCTGACTTTC
TRBJ1-2,TRBV5-1,-,-,CASSLFFGGDGYTF,TGCGCCAGCAGTCTGTTTTTCGGGGGAGATGGCTACACCTTC
TRBJ2-3,TRBV20-1,-,-,CSARRGLTDTQYF,TGCAGTGCTAGACGGGGACTCACAGATACGCAGTATTTT
TRBJ1-1,TRBV4-3,few,-,CASSRQKNTEAFF,TGCGCCAGCAGCCGGCAGAAGAACACTGAAGCTTTCTTT
TRBJ1-2,TRBV6-1,many,TRBD1,CASTTPDRGRANYGYTF,TGTGCCAGCACAACCCCGGACAGGGGCCGAGCTAACTATGGCTACACCTTC
TRBJ1-1,TRBV6-1,-,TRBD1,CASSAAQGVAFF,TGTGCCAGCAGTGCAGCCCAGGGGGTGGCTTTCTTT
TRBJ1-6,TRBV11-2,-,TRBD1,CASRRDRGSLGDNSPLHF,TGTGCCAGCAGACGGGACAGGGGGAGTCTCGGTGATAATTCACCCCTCCACTTT
TRBJ2-3,TRBV14,many,-,CASSQERGGAQYF,TGTGCCAGCAGCCAAGAAAGGGGGGGGGCGCAGTATTTT
TRBJ2-3,TRBV6-1,many,TRBD2,CASSFGLAGGTDTQYF,TGTGCCAGCAGCTTCGGACTAGCGGGGGGCACAGATACGCAGTATTTT
TRBJ2-7,TRBV12-3/TRBV12-4,-,TRBD1,CASSWDRGLEQYF,TGTGCCAGCAGTTGGGACAGGGGGCTCGAGCAGTACTTC
TRBJ1-5,TRBV20-1,few,-,CSASGGQSNQPQHF,TGCAGTGCTAGCGGTGGACAGAGCAATCAGCCCCAGCATTTT
TRBJ1-2,TRBV10-2,few,-,CAEWVLNYGYTF,TGCGCGGAGTGGGTTTTAAACTATGGCTACACCTTC
TRBJ1-6,TRBV6-6,many,-,CASSGGAGNSPLHF,TGTGCCAGCAGCGGGGGGGCCGGAAATTCACCCCTCCACTTT
TRBJ1-1,TRBV12-3/TRBV12-4,many,-,CASTMLGLDTEAFF,TGTGCCAGCACCATGCTGGGTCTCGACACTGAAGCTTTCTTT
TRBJ1-5,TRBV7-2,many,-,CASSPRSFNQPQHF,TGTGCCAGCAGCCCGAGGAGCTTTAATCAGCCCCAGCATTTT
TRBJ2-1,TRBV4-2,many,-,CASSQVGLQAHNEQFF,TGTGCCAGCAGCCAAGTGGGGCTACAAGCTCACAATGAGCAGTTCTTC
TRBJ2-7,TRBV10-2,-,TRBD1,CASARDRASYEQYF,TGCGCCAGCGCACGGGACAGGGCGTCCTACGAGCAGTACTTC
TRBJ1-5,TRBV20-1,-,-,CSWAADGTNQPQHF,TGCAGTTGGGCGGCGGACGGGACTAATCAGCCCCAGCATTTT
TRBJ2-5,TRBV10-3,few,TRBD2,CAIQASGGPETQYF,TGTGCCATACAAGCTAGCGGGGGGCCGGAGACCCAGTACTTC
TRBJ2-7,TRBV5-1,many,TRBD1,CASSFRTGSYEQYF,TGTGCCAGCAGCTTCCGGACAGGGTCGTACGAGCAGTACTTC
TRBJ1-4,TRBV18,-,TRBD1,CASSPPSQGAYEKLFF,TGTGCCAGCTCACCACCTAGTCAGGGGGCGTATGAAAAACTGTTTTTT